These 24 T cell receptor beta chains came from one sample sequenced in a study of shared clonotypes between healthy human individuals. Produced via immunoSEQ multiplex PCR; TCRdb's table is partial and in-frame only. In the table there are about 1.1 million clones, approximately 77% of which are singletons. Sequencing input: memory CD4+ T cells from PBMCs. Indicated subset: CD45RA-negative fraction. These receptors originate from a young man in good health. Some clones in this sample may be carry-over from other donors' samples.

This clone was counted between two and nine times. The V call is TRBV29-1, the J call TRBJ2-1, with 14 bases matching TRBD2. The CDR3 is 17 amino acids. Per the germline V gene, CDR1 is SQVTM and CDR2 is ANQGSEA. V was clipped by 5 bases and J by 3 bases; unmatched bases: 9. CDR3 residues: CSVSGTSGGGFYNEQFF. The CDR3 region has the DNA TGCAGCGTTAGCGGGACTAGCGGGGGTGGGTTCTACAATGAGCAGTTCTTC.

V and J are TRBV28 and TRBJ2-3; 10 bases align to TRBD1. V was clipped by 5 bases and J by 3 bases; unmatched bases: 8. This CDR3 contains 16 residues. In germline, CDR1 is MDHEN, CDR2 SYDVKM. CDR3 sequence reads: CASSKAGQGFTDTQYF. CDR3 nucleotide sequence: TGTGCCAGCAGTAAGGCGGGACAGGGGTTTACAGATACGCAGTATTTT.

V and J are TRBV5-1 and TRBJ2-7, with D maybe TRBD2 (6 bases). Germline V gene data show CDR1 as SGHRS and CDR2 as YFSETQ. Trimming cost V 4 bases and J 4 bases, with 33 bases left between them. This CDR3 has 20 amino acids. CDR3 nucleotide sequence: TGCGCCAGCAGCCTGGGTGGGGGGACGAAGATGCCCGGAGATGAATACGAGCAGTACTTC. Protein: CASSLGGGTKMPGDEYEQYF.

The gene calls are TRBV18 and TRBJ2-3; 12 bases align to TRBD2. Germline CDR1 reads KGHSH; CDR2 reads LQKENI. V lost 0 bases to trimming and J lost 7 bases; unmatched junction nucleotides: 5. The CDR3 length is 16 residues. CDR3: CASSPPTSGRGYTQYF. The DNA of the CDR3 is TGTGCCAGCTCACCACCGACTAGCGGGAGAGGGTATACGCAGTATTTT.

The rearrangement uses TRBV5-1 and TRBJ2-2; D not certain. Germline-derived CDR1 and CDR2 are SGHRS and YFSETQ. The ends were cut back, 5 bases at V and 0 bases at J, with 11 bases in the middle. The CDR3 runs to 15 residues. The CDR3: CASSPDGTNTGELFF. The CDR3 bases are TGCGCCAGCAGTCCGGACGGCACGAACACCGGGGAGCTGTTTTTT.

The chain is built from TRBV7-2 and TRBJ1-5; TRBD1 is a possible D gene (5 bases). The V gene's germline CDR1 is SGHTA and CDR2 FQGNSA. The CDR3 is 15 amino acids. The V gene lost 0 bases and the J gene lost 11 bases, with 17 bases spanning the gap. CDR3 sequence reads: CASSLAWDVLRAQHF. In DNA, the CDR3 is TGTGCCAGCAGCTTAGCCTGGGACGTCCTAAGAGCCCAGCATTTT.

V gene TRBV2 combines with J gene TRBJ1-3, with no clear D. Germline V gene sequence: CDR1 SNHLY, CDR2 FYNNEI. V was trimmed by 3 bases and J by 0 bases, leaving 12 bases between them. CDR3 length equals 16 residues. The CDR3 sequence: CASSEVRKSSGNTIYF. The CDR3 coding sequence is TGTGCCAGCAGTGAGGTCAGGAAGAGCTCTGGAAACACCATATATTTT.

The V and J genes are TRBV7-9 and TRBJ2-3; no definite D call. CDR1 and CDR2 (germline): SEHNR, FQNEAQ (reference sequence). The CDR3 loop spans 15 amino acids. V lost 4 bases, J lost 0 bases, and 11 bases lay in between. The CDR3 here is CASSSRLESTDTQYF. In DNA form, the CDR3 reads TGTGCCAGCAGCTCGCGACTGGAGAGCACAGATACGCAGTATTTT.

The J gene is TRBJ1-3, the V gene TRBV28; weak D call: TRBD1 (6 bases). The ends were cut back, 10 bases at V and 2 bases at J, with 15 bases in the middle. This CDR3 has 14 amino acids. Germline V gives CDR1 MDHEN, CDR2 SYDVKM. The CDR3 DNA follows: TGTGCCACAGCGAGGACAGACCCTGGAAACACCATATATTTT. It yields the protein CATARTDPGNTIYF.

J is TRBJ1-2 and V is TRBV2; 8 bases map to TRBD1. Germline V lookup: CDR1 SNHLY, CDR2 FYNNEI. The CDR3 is 15 amino acids. Trimming cost V 10 bases and J 1 base; bases outside gene matches: 11. The CDR3 DNA is TGTGCCAAAAACAGGGGGGCAATGGGTAACTATGGCTACACCTTC. This gives the protein CAKNRGAMGNYGYTF.

This rearrangement joins TRBV30 to TRBJ1-2, with D unresolved. This CDR3 region has 13 residues. V lost 1 base and J 3 bases, leaving 9 bases between the germline ends. Germline-derived CDR1 and CDR2 are GTSNPN and SVGIG (reference sequence). The CDR3 nucleotides read TGTGCCTGGAGTGCCGACATGGACTATGGCTACACCTTC. Its protein is CAWSADMDYGYTF.

The rearrangement links TRBV28 to TRBJ2-7, with a possible D match to TRBD2 (6 bases). CDR1 MDHEN and CDR2 SYDVKM come from the germline V gene. The CDR3 totals 16 residues. Trimming took off 5 bases at V and 7 bases at J, with 24 bases between the two ends. CDR3 nucleotide sequence: TGTGCCAGCAGTGGGCAAAGGAGGGCCCTTTATAGGGAGCAGTACTTC. Its protein is CASSGQRRALYREQYF.

The chain carries TRBV5-5 and TRBJ1-4, with a possible D match to TRBD1 (5 bases). The CDR3 has 15 amino acids. The germline V and J ends were trimmed by 2 bases and 7 bases, with 15 bases remaining between them. CDR1 and CDR2 from the germline V gene are SGHKS and YYEKEE (reference sequence). The CDR3 DNA reads TGTGCCAGCAGCTTATCGAAGGGGATAGGTGAAAAACTGTTTTTT. Translating it yields CASSLSKGIGEKLFF.

The CDR3 is CAWGRESNANTGELFF. CDR3 DNA: TGTGCCTGGGGTAGGGAATCCAACGCGAACACCGGGGAGCTGTTTTTT. V is TRBV30 and J is TRBJ2-2; D uncertain. The CDR3 sequence is 16 residues long. Germline CDR1 reads GTSNPN; CDR2 reads SVGIG (reference sequence). Trimming left V 5 bases short and J 0 bases short, with 16 bases between.

The chain is built from TRBV11-2 and TRBJ2-5; 13 bases line up with TRBD2. Germline-derived CDR1 and CDR2 are SGHAT and FQNNGV. CDR3 length: 15 amino acids. V shed 5 bases and J 3 bases; nucleotides not matched to a gene: 3. The CDR3 here is CASSPGTSGKETQYF. The DNA for the CDR3 is TGTGCCAGCAGCCCCGGGACTAGCGGGAAAGAGACCCAGTACTTC.

CDR3: CASSKPADRGNTEAFF. The DNA for the CDR3 is TGTGCCAGCAGCAAGCCCGCTGACAGGGGAAACACTGAAGCTTTCTTT. V gene TRBV28 combines with J gene TRBJ1-1, with 8 bases fitting TRBD1. The CDR3 length is 16 residues. Germline V CDR1 and CDR2: MDHEN, SYDVKM. The V and J ends lost 6 bases and 2 bases, in that order; junction bases with no gene match: 11.

Details on this clone: The sample carries other DNA sequences with the same CDR3. The gene calls are TRBV29-1 and TRBJ1-2; the D is unclear. CDR3 length: 10 amino acids. Germline CDR1 reads SQVTM; CDR2 reads ANQGSEA. V shed 1 base and J shed 7 bases, with 4 bases lying between them. The CDR3 DNA is TGCAGCGTTGAAGGAGGTGGCTACACCTTC. Its translation is CSVEGGGYTF. The entire variable domain, with the rest obtained from reference TRBV29-1 and TRBJ1-2, is as follows: SAVISQKPSRDICQRGTSLTIQCQVDSQVTMMFWYRQQPGQSLTLIATANQGSEATYESGFVIDKFPISRPNLTFSTLTVSNMSPEDSSIYLCSVEGGGYTFGSGTRLTVV.

V and J are TRBV19 and TRBJ2-5; the D gene is possibly TRBD2 (5 bases). Trimming shortened V by 1 base and J by 7 bases, and 16 bases separated the two germline ends. This CDR3 is 15 amino acids long. The V gene's germline CDR1 is LNHDA and CDR2 SQIVND (reference sequence). CDR3: CASSIGPTGLATQYF. The CDR3 nucleotides read TGTGCCAGTAGTATAGGACCGACGGGGTTGGCGACCCAGTACTTC. Variable domain in full (rest from reference TRBV19 and TRBJ2-5): DGGITQSPKYLFRKEGQNVTLSCEQNLNHDAMYWYRQDPGQGLRLIYYSQIVNDFQKGDIAEGYSVSREKKESFPLTVTSAQKNPTAFYLCASSIGPTGLATQYFGPGTRLLVL.

This clone appeared a few times. This sample includes further DNA sequences coding for the same CDR3. V gene TRBV18 combines with J gene TRBJ1-1; D may be TRBD1 (5 bases). CDR1 is KGHSH and CDR2 is LQKENI in the germline V gene. The CDR3 extends over 15 amino acids. With 1 base removed from V and 2 bases from J, the gap between germline ends came to 11 bases. CDR3 residues: CASSPREGRNTEAFF. CDR3 nucleotides: TGTGCCAGCTCACCACGGGAGGGGCGTAACACTGAAGCTTTCTTT.

As concerns this clone: The sample contains more than one DNA sequence encoding this CDR3. The chain combines TRBV5-4 with TRBJ1-1, with D perhaps TRBD1 (5 bases). The CDR3 spans 13 residues. From germline, CDR1 is SGHNT and CDR2 YYREEE (reference sequence). V was trimmed by 4 bases and J by 1 base, leaving 8 bases between them. Written as DNA, the CDR3 is TGTGCCAGCAGCCTGGGGGGGAACACTGAAGCTTTCTTT. Its protein product is CASSLGGNTEAFF.

The genes are TRBV20-1 and TRBJ1-1; D gene uncertain. The V gene lost 1 base and the J gene lost 8 bases, with 8 bases spanning the gap. The V gene's germline CDR1 is DFQATT and CDR2 SNEGSKA (reference sequence). The CDR3 length is 11 residues. The CDR3 coding sequence is TGCAGTGCTAGAGTAACGACGGAAGCTTTCTTT. This encodes CSARVTTEAFF.

The sample holds a few counts of this clone. The V gene is TRBV4-3, the J gene TRBJ1-6; D remains ambiguous. Germline CDR1 is LGHNA and CDR2 is YSLEER. V was cut by 0 bases and J by 7 bases, with 7 bases left in between. The CDR3 is made up of 14 amino acids. This chain's CDR3 is CASSQDLANSPLHF. The DNA of the CDR3 is TGCGCCAGCAGCCAAGATTTAGCCAATTCACCCCTCCACTTT.

This sequence joins TRBV2 and TRBJ1-5; D gene ambiguous. V was clipped by 8 bases and J by 6 bases, with 23 bases between them. The CDR3 contains 16 residues. Germline CDR1 reads SNHLY; CDR2 reads FYNNEI. CDR3: CASGRADLGVGQPQHF. The DNA of the CDR3 is TGTGCCAGCGGTCGGGCAGATCTAGGAGTGGGTCAGCCCCAGCATTTT.

The chain uses TRBV2 and TRBJ2-5; 8 bases agree with TRBD1. This CDR3 spans 13 amino acids. V lost 1 base and J lost 7; bases outside the gene matches: 2. CDR1 SNHLY and CDR2 FYNNEI come from the germline V gene. CDR3 residues: CASSEGDRWTQYF. The CDR3 DNA follows: TGTGCCAGCAGTGAAGGGGACAGGTGGACCCAGTACTTC. Filled out from reference TRBV2 and TRBJ2-5, the complete variable domain reads EPEVTQTPSHQVTQMGQEVILRCVPISNHLYFYWYRQILGQKVEFLVSFYNNEISEKSEIFDDQFSVERPDGSNFTLKIRSTKLEDSAMYFCASSEGDRWTQYFGPGTRLLVL.